The rows below give T cell receptor beta chains drawn from one sample of a study of CD8 T cells in ankylosing spondylitis. TCRdb analysed the 5' RACE reads with MiXCR anew, one entry per CDR3 protein. The sample has about 330,000 distinct CDR3 sequences, roughly 8% seen once. Sequences were obtained from blood, either unsorted or a sorted T cell fraction (not recorded which). The source is a male donor with ankylosing spondylitis. Both conserved end residues are part of each CDR3. The order of the fields is clone size, J gene, D gene, V gene, CDR3 length, CDR3 protein, CDR3 DNA. The D gene is left open where the match is weak. The size field is filled for only some rows; it gives once, few, many or a size class.

NA,TRBJ2-3,NA,TRBV20-1,12,CSGTPSTDTQYF,TGCAGTGGGACCCCGAGCACAGATACGCAGTATTTT
many,TRBJ2-7,TRBD2,TRBV6-2/TRBV6-3,15,CASSSPGLGIYEQYF,TGTGCCAGCAGTTCGCCGGGACTAGGCATTTACGAGCAGTACTTC
NA,TRBJ2-1,NA,TRBV12-3/TRBV12-4,14,CASSKTRMIGEQFF,TGTGCCAGCAGCAAGACTAGGATGATAGGTGAGCAGTTCTTC
few,TRBJ2-1,NA,TRBV24-1,14,CATSDPARHNEQFF,TGTGCCACCAGTGACCCCGCCCGGCACAATGAGCAGTTCTTC
NA,TRBJ1-2,NA,TRBV29-1,11,CSAGPNYGYTF,TGCAGCGCCGGTCCTAACTATGGCTACACCTTC
many,TRBJ2-1,TRBD2,TRBV29-1,15,CSVGDYQVTGNEQFF,TGCAGCGTTGGGGACTACCAAGTAACCGGCAATGAGCAGTTCTTC
many,TRBJ2-2,NA,TRBV15,13,CAAAIGNTGELFF,TGTGCCGCAGCCATCGGGAACACCGGGGAGCTGTTTTTT
NA,TRBJ1-3,NA,TRBV7-2,15,CASSRYTASGNTIYF,TGTGCCAGCAGCCGATACACCGCCTCTGGAAACACCATATATTTT
NA,TRBJ1-2,TRBD1,TRBV5-1,16,CASSTGTGGYGYGYTF,TGCGCCAGCAGCACCGGGACAGGGGGCTACGGCTATGGCTACACCTTC
few,TRBJ2-1,NA,TRBV18,14,CASSPRGRDNEQFF,TGTGCCAGCTCACCCCGGGGTCGCGACAATGAGCAGTTCTTC
few,TRBJ2-4,NA,TRBV6-2/TRBV6-3,15,CASTTAGESKNIQYF,TGTGCCAGCACCACCGCCGGAGAGTCCAAAAACATTCAGTACTTC
few,TRBJ2-2,NA,TRBV5-1,14,CASSDRLNTGELFF,TGCGCCAGCAGCGACAGGCTGAACACCGGGGAGCTGTTTTTT
NA,TRBJ2-1,TRBD2,TRBV7-8,15,CASSDPGLLVGEQFF,TGTGCCAGCAGCGACCCGGGACTACTGGTGGGGGAGCAGTTCTTC
few,TRBJ2-2,NA,TRBV29-1,14,CSVGEGAGTGELFF,TGCAGCGTTGGGGAAGGGGCGGGCACCGGGGAGCTGTTTTTT
few,TRBJ2-3,NA,TRBV2,14,CAGNKVFGTDTQYF,TGTGCCGGGAATAAAGTGTTCGGCACAGATACGCAGTATTTT
NA,TRBJ2-1,NA,TRBV6-1,15,CASSRTRAGSDEQFF,TGTGCCAGCAGTCGAACCCGGGCCGGGTCGGATGAGCAGTTCTTC
few,TRBJ2-3,NA,TRBV19,14,CASSIGEVADTQYF,TGTGCCAGTAGTATTGGAGAGGTGGCAGATACGCAGTATTTT
few,TRBJ1-6,TRBD1,TRBV28,14,CASSGTGFSSPLHF,TGTGCCAGCAGTGGGACAGGGTTTTCGTCACCCCTCCACTTT
NA,TRBJ1-2,NA,TRBV19,14,CASSIGRGNYGYTF,TGTGCCAGTAGTATCGGACGGGGAAACTATGGCTACACCTTC
many,TRBJ2-7,NA,TRBV6-1,13,CASNPGDRYEQYF,TGTGCCAGCAACCCGGGAGACCGTTACGAGCAGTACTTC
few,TRBJ2-1,NA,TRBV4-1,20,CASSQGGQGHAGGPGNEQFF,TGCGCCAGCAGCCAAGGGGGACAGGGTCATGCGGGAGGGCCCGGCAATGAGCAGTTCTTC
few,TRBJ2-1,TRBD1,TRBV6-2/TRBV6-3,21,CASSYWGALATGQGAINEQFF,TGTGCCAGCAGTTACTGGGGAGCTCTAGCCACTGGACAGGGGGCTATCAATGAGCAGTTCTTC